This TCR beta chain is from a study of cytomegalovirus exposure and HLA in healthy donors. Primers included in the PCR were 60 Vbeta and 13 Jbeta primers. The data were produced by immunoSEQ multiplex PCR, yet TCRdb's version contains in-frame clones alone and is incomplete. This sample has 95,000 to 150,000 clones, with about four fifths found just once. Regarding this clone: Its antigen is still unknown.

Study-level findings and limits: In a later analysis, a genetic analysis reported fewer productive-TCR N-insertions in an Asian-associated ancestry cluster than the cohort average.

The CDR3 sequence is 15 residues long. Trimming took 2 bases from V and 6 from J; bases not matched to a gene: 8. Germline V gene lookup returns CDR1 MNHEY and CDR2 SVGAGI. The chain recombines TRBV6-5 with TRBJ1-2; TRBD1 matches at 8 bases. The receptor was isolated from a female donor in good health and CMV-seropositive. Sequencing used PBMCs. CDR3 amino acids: CASSYGYGQGNGYTF. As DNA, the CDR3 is TGTGCCAGCAGTTACGGGTACGGACAGGGCAATGGCTACACCTTC.